The T cell receptor beta chain under discussion was sequenced for a study of blood T cell repertoires in COVID-19. Study summary: Acute-phase and convalescent COVID-19 samples originated in the United States, Italy and Spain. From T cells, B-cell-depleted T cells, or PBMCs came the material, which was cDNA or gDNA.

In the original analysis: Reference gene primers were amplified, and this amplification served to estimate nucleated cell counts. Here immunoSEQ multiplex PCR was the method, and the copy in TCRdb shows in-frame clones only, minus some. The V and J calls and clone size were taken over from that table, and D and trimming were inferred from the DNA. The repertoire has some 150,000 clones, over 70% of them found once; the top ten carry about 2.5%. This CDR3 contains 15 residues. V shed 6 bases, J shed 5 bases, and the junction held 11 bases outside the gene matches. CDR1 is SGHTA, CDR2 FQGNSA, per germline.

The sample comprised peripheral blood. The TCR was taken from a man between 45 and 60 years old with active COVID-19. The rearrangement links TRBV7-2 to TRBJ2-5, with 8 bases that match TRBD1. The CDR3 reads CASRRTTGAWETQYF. CDR3 nucleotide sequence: TGTGCCAGCAGACGTACGACAGGGGCATGGGAGACCCAGTACTTC. Combining the CDR3 with reference TRBV7-2 and TRBJ2-5 gives the whole variable domain GAGVSQSPSNKVTEKGKDVELRCDPISGHTALYWYRQSLGQGLEFLIYFQGNSAPDKSGLPSDRFSAERTGGSVSTLTIQRTQQEDSAVYLCASRRTTGAWETQYFGPGTRLLVL.